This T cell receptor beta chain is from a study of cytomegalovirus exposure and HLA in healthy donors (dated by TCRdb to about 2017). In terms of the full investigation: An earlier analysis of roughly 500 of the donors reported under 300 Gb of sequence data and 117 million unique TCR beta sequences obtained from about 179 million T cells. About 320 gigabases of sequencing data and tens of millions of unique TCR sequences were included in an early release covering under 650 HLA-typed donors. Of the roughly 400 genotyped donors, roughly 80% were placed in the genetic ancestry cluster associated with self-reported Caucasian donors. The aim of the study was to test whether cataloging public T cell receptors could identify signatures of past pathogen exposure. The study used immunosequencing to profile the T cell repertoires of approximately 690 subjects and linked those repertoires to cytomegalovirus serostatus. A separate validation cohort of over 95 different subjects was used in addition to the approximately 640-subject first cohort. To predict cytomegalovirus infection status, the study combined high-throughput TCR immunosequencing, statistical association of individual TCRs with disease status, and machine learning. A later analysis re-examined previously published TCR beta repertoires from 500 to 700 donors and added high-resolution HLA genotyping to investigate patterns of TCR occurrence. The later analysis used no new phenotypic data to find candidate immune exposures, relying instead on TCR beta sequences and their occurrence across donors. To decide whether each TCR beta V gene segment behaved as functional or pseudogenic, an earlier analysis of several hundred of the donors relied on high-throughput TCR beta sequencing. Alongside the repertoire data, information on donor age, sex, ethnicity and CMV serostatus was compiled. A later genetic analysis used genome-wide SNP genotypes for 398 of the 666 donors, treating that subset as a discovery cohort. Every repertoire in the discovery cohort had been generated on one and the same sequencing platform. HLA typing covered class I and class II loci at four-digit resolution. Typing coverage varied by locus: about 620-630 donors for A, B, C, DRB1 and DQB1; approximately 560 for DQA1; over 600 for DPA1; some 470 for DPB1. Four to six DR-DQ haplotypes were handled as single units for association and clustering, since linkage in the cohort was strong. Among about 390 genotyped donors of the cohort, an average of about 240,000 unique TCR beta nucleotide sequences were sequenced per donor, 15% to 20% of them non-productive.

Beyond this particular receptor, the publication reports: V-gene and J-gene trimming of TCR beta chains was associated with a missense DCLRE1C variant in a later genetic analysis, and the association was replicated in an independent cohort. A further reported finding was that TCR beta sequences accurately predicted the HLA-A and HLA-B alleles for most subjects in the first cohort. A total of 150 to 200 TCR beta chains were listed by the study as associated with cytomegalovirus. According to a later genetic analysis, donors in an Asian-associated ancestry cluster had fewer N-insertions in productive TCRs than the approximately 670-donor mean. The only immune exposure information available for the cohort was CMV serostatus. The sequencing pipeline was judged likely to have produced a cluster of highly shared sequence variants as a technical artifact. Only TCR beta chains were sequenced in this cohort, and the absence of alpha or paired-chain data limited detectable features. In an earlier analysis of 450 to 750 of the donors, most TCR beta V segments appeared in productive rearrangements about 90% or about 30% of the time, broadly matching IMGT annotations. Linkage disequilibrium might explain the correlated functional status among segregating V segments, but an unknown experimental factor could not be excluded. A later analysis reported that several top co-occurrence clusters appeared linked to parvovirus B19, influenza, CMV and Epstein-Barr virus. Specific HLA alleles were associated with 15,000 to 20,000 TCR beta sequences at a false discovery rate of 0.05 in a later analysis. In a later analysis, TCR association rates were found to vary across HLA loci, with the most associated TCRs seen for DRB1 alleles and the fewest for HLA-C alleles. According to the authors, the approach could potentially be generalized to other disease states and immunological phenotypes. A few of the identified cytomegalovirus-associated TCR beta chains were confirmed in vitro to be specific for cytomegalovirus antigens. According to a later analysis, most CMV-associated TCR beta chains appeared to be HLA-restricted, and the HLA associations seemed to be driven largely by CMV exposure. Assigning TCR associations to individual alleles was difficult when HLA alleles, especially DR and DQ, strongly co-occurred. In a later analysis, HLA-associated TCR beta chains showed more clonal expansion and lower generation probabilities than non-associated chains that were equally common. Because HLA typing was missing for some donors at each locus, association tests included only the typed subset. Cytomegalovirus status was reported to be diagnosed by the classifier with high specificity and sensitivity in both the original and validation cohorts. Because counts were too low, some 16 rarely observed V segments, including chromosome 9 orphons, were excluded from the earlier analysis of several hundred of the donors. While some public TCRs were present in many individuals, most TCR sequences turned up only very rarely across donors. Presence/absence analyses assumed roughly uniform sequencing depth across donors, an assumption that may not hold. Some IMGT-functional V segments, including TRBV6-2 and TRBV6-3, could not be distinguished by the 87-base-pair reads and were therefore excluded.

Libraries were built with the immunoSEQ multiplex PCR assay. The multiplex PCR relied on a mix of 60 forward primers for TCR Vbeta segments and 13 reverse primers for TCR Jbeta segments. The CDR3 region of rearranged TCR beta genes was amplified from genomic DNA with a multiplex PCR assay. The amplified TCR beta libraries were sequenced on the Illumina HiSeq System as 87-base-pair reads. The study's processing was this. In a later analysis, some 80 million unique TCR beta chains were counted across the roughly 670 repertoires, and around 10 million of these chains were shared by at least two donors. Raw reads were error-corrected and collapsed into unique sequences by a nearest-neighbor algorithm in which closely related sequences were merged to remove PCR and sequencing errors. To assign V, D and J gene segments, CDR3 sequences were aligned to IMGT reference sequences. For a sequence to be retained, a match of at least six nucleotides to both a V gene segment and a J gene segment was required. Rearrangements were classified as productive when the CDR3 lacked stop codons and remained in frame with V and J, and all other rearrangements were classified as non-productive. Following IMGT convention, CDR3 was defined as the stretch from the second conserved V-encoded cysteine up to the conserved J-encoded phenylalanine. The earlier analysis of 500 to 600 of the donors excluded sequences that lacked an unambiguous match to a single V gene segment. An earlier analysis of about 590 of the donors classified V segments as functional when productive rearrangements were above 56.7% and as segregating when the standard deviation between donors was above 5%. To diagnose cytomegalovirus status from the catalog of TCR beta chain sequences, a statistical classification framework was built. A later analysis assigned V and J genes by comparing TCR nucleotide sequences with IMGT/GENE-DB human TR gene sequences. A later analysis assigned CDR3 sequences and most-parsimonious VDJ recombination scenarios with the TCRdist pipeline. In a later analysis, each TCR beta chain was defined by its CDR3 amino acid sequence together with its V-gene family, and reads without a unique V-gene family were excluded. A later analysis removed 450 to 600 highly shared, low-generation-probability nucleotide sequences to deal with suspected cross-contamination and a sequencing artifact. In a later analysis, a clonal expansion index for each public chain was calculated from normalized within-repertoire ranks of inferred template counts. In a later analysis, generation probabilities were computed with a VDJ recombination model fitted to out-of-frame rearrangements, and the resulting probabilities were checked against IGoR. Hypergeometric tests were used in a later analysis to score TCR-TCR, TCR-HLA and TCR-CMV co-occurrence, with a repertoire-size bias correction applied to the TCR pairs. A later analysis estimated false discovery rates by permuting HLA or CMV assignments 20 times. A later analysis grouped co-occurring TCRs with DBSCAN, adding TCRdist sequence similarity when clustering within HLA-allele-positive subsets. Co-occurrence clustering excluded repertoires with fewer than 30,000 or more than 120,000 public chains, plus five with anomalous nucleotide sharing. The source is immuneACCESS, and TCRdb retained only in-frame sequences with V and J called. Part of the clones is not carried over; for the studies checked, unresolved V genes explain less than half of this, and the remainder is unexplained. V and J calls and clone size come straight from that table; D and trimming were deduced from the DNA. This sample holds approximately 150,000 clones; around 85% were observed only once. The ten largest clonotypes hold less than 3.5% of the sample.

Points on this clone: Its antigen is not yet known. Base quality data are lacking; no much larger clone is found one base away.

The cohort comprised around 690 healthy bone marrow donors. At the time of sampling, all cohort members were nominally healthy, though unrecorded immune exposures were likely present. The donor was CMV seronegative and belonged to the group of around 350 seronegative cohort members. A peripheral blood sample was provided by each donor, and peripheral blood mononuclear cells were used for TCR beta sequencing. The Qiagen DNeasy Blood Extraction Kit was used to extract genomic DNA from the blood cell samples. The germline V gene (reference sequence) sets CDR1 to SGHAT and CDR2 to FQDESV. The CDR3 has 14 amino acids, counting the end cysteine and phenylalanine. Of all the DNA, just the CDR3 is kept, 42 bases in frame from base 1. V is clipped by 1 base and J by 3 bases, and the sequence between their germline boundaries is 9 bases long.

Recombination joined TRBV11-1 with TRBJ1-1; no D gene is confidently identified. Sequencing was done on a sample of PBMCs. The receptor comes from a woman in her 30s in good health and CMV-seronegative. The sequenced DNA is TGTGCCAGCAGCTTAGTACGTCGGGACACTGAAGCTTTCTTT. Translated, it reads CASSLVRRDTEAFF. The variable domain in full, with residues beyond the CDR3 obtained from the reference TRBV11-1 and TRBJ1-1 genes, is EAEVAQSPRYKITEKSQAVAFWCDPISGHATLYWYRQILGQGPELLVQFQDESVVDDSQLPKDRFSAERLKGVDSTLKIQPAELGDSAMYLCASSLVRRDTEAFFGQGTRLTVV.